A selection of T cell receptor beta chains follows, all from one sample in a study of blood T cell repertoires in COVID-19. TCRdb keeps only in-frame clones here, not all; method: immunoSEQ multiplex PCR. The sample has fewer than 200,000 clones, over 70% seen once. The sample taken for sequencing was peripheral blood. These receptor sequences come from a woman in her 70s who had recovered from COVID-19. Each CDR3 is given with its conserved first and last residue. D genes are given only for firm matches. Only some rows state a clone size, as once, few, many or a class for expanded clones.

j_call v_call d_call clone_size cdr3_nt cdr3_aa
TRBJ1-1 TRBV18 TRBD1 once TGTGCCAGCTCTCAGGGGGCTCGCACTGAAGCTTTCTTT CASSQGARTEAFF
TRBJ2-7 TRBV4-1 TRBD2 - TGCGCCAGCAGCCCCCGGGGTAGCGGGACTTACGAGCAGTACTTC CASSPRGSGTYEQYF
TRBJ1-6 TRBV20-1 TRBD1 - TGCAGTGCTAGTCCGGGACAGGGGGGTTCACCCCTCCACTTT CSASPGQGGSPLHF
TRBJ2-2 TRBV10-3 - once TGTGCCACCAATCCCCGTGGGGGCGCGAACACCGGGGAGCTGTTTTTT CATNPRGGANTGELFF
TRBJ2-5 TRBV19 - - TGTGCCAGTAGTATAGATCTTTGGGGGCCCCAAGAGACCCAGTACTTC CASSIDLWGPQETQYF
TRBJ1-1 TRBV18 TRBD1 - TGTGCCAGCTCACCTTCGACAGGGGGCCTTGAAGCTTTCTTT CASSPSTGGLEAFF
TRBJ1-1 TRBV7-9 TRBD1 - TGTGCCAGCAGCCGCCCTGGGACAGGGGTCGCTGAAGCTTTCTTT CASSRPGTGVAEAFF
TRBJ2-1 TRBV5-1 TRBD2 once TGCGCCAGCAGCCTCACTAGCGGGGGGGCTGGGGAGCAGTTCTTC CASSLTSGGAGEQFF
TRBJ2-1 TRBV24-1 TRBD2 - TGTGCCACCAGTGATTCCCTGGGAAGGGTAGCGGGAGTGCCCAATGAGCAGTTCTTC CATSDSLGRVAGVPNEQFF
TRBJ2-1 TRBV28 TRBD2 - TGTGCCAGCAGTCCCCCTAGCGGGCCGAGCTCCTACAATGAGCAGTTCTTC CASSPPSGPSSYNEQFF
TRBJ2-1 TRBV19 TRBD2 - TGTGCCAGTAGTATAGGGCGAACTAGCGGCGATGAGCAGTTCTTC CASSIGRTSGDEQFF
TRBJ1-2 TRBV6-6 TRBD1 - TGTGCCAGCAGTTACGCGACAGGGGATGGCTACACCTTC CASSYATGDGYTF
TRBJ2-1 TRBV24-1 - - TGTGCCACCAGTGATCGCCGGGGCCGGAGGGGTGAGCAGTTCTTC CATSDRRGRRGEQFF